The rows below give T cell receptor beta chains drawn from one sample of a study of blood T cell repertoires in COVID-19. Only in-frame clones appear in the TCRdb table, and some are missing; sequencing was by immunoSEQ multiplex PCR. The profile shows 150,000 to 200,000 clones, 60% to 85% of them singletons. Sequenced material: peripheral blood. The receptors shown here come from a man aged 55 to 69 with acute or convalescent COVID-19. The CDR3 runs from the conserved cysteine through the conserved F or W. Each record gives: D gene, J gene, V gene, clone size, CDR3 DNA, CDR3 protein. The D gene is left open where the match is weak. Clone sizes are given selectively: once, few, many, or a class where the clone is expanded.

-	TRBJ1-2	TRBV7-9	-	TGTGCCAGCAGCTTAAAGGGGATTACTAACTATGGCTACACCTTC	CASSLKGITNYGYTF
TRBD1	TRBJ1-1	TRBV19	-	TGTGCCAGTAGTATAGGCCTCGGGACAGAAACTGAAGCTTTCTTT	CASSIGLGTETEAFF
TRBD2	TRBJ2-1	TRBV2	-	TGTGCCAGCAGTGAGGCTAGCGGGGGCTCCTACAATGAGCAGTTCTTC	CASSEASGGSYNEQFF
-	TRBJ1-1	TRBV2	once	TGTGCCAGCAGTGATACAGGACGGTTGAACACTGAAGCTTTCTTT	CASSDTGRLNTEAFF
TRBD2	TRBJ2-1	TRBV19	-	TGTGCCAGTACAATAGCGGGGAGCTCCTACAATGAGCAGTTCTTC	CASTIAGSSYNEQFF
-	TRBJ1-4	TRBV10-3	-	TGTGCCATCAGACAGGGCCCTAATGAAAAACTGTTTTTT	CAIRQGPNEKLFF
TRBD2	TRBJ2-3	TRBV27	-	TGTGCCAGCAGCTTCGGGGGGGCCTCAGATACGCAGTATTTT	CASSFGGASDTQYF
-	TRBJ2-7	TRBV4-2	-	TGTGCCAGCAGCGATGCCAGGTTGGCCTACGAGCAGTACTTC	CASSDARLAYEQYF
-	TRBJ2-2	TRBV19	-	TGTGCCAGTAGTCAGGGGGGAGCAACCTGGGAGCTGTTTTTT	CASSQGGATWELFF
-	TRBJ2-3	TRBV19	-	TGTGCCAGTAGTCCTATGGAGGGGCGGGGAGATACGCAGTATTTT	CASSPMEGRGDTQYF
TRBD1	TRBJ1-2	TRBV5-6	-	TGTGCCAGCAGCTTTGACAGGGACCCCTCACGTGGCTACACCTTC	CASSFDRDPSRGYTF
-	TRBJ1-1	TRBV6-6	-	TGTGCCAGCAGTTCAGGGCGGTTCAACGGAGTAGGAGCTTTCTTT	CASSSGRFNGVGAFF
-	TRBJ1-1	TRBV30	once	TGTGCCTGGGACGGACTATTGAACACTGAAGCTTTCTTT	CAWDGLLNTEAFF
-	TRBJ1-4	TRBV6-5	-	TGTGCCAGCAGTTACTCGAGGCGGGTTAATGAAAAACTGTTTTTT	CASSYSRRVNEKLFF
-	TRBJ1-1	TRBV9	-	TGTGCCAGCAGCGTCGGGGTGGGTACTGAAGCTTTCTTT	CASSVGVGTEAFF
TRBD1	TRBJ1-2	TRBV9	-	TGTGCCAGCAGCGTAGGACAGGGTTTGAGCTACACCTTC	CASSVGQGLSYTF
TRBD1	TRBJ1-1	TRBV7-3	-	TGTGCCAGCAGCCCGGGACAGCGGCGGAGCACTGAAGCTTTCTTT	CASSPGQRRSTEAFF
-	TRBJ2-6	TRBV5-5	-	TGTGCCAGCAGCTTGGCTAGCTCTGGGGCCAACGTCCTGACTTTC	CASSLASSGANVLTF
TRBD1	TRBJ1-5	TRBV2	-	TGTGCCAGCACCAGGGGAGACAGGGTCCGATTTCGGCCCCAGCATTTT	CASTRGDRVRFRPQHF
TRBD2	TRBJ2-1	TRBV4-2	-	TGTGCCAGCAGCCAAGAGTCAGGGACTAGCTACAATGAGCAGTTCTTC	CASSQESGTSYNEQFF
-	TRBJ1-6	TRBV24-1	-	TGTGCCACCAGTGACCCGGATTCACCCCTCCACTTT	CATSDPDSPLHF
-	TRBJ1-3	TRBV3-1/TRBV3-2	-	TGTGCCAGCAGCCATTCGACTCTGAGCTCTGGAAACACCATATATTTT	CASSHSTLSSGNTIYF
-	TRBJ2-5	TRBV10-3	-	TGTGCCATCAGTGAAACGGTAGAGACCCAGTACTTC	CAISETVETQYF
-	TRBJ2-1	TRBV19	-	TGTGCCAGTAGTATAGCGGTCCACAATGAGCAGTTCTTC	CASSIAVHNEQFF
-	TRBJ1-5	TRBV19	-	TGTGCCAGTAGTAGCGCAGGGGCCAATCAGCCCCAGCATTTT	CASSSAGANQPQHF
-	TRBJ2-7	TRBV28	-	TGTGCCAGCACAGGGCAGGACTACGAGCAGTACTTC	CASTGQDYEQYF
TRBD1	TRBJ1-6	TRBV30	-	TGTGCCTGGACCCGGGACAGATTTTCCCTCACCCTCCACTTT	CAWTRDRFSLTLHF
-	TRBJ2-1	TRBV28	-	TGTGCCAGCAGCCTATATAAGAATGAGCAGTTCTTC	CASSLYKNEQFF
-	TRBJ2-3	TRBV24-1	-	TGTGCCACCAGTGATTCTGCGAGCACAGATACGCAGTATTTT	CATSDSASTDTQYF
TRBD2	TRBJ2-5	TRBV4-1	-	TGCGCCAGCAGCCCCCGGGGGACTAGCGGCCAAGAGACCCAGTACTTC	CASSPRGTSGQETQYF
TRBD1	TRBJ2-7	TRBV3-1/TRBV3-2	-	TGTGCCAGCAGCCATACCGCCAGGGGGCAGAACGAGCAGTACTTC	CASSHTARGQNEQYF
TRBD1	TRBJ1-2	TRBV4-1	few	TGCGCCAGCAGCCAAACAGGGGGCTTTGGCTACACCTTC	CASSQTGGFGYTF
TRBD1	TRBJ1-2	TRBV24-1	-	TGTGCCACCAGTGATCACGGGACAGGGGGCTTGGGCTACACCTTC	CATSDHGTGGLGYTF